Listed below are T cell receptor beta chains from one sample, sequenced in a study of shared T cell receptors in the human thymus. TCRdb's table, derived via immunoSEQ multiplex PCR, lists solely in-frame clones and lacks some. The table has about 500,000 clones, around 78% seen once. These data are also associated with another study on human thymus T cells.

The specimen sequenced was thymocytes. These receptors came from a boy under two years old with a congenital heart defect. Each CDR3 is given with its conserved first and last residue. Each record gives: clone size, J gene, CDR3 length, D gene, V gene, CDR3 DNA, CDR3 protein. The D gene is left open where the match is weak. Clone size appears in some rows only: once, few, many, or a class for an expanded clone.

>once|TRBJ2-1|14|TRBD2|TRBV29-1
TGCAGCGTTGACTTAGCGGGAGGCGGCAATGAGCAGTTCTTC
CSVDLAGGGNEQFF
>NA|TRBJ1-2|14|TRBD1|TRBV19
TGTGCCAGCGAGGGGACAGTGAGTAACTATGGCTACACCTTC
CASEGTVSNYGYTF
>NA|TRBJ2-5|12|NA|TRBV6-6
TGTGCCAGCAGCGGAGGAGGAGAGACCCAGTACTTC
CASSGGGETQYF
>NA|TRBJ2-7|15|TRBD1|TRBV6-5
TGTGCCAGCAGTTACGAGTCAGGGGGCGCATACGAGCAGTACTTC
CASSYESGGAYEQYF
>NA|TRBJ2-7|15|TRBD2|TRBV25-1
TGTGCCAGCAGGGGTAGCGGGGTTCGTTACTACGAGCAGTACTTC
CASRGSGVRYYEQYF
>NA|TRBJ2-1|13|NA|TRBV6-6
TGTGCCAGCACCCTTTCTCCGTCCGATGAGCAGTTCTTC
CASTLSPSDEQFF
>NA|TRBJ2-7|15|TRBD2|TRBV12-5
TGTGCTAGTGGTCTATCAGCGGGAGCAGAAAACGAGCAGTACTTC
CASGLSAGAENEQYF
>NA|TRBJ2-7|19|TRBD1|TRBV30
TGTGCCTGGAGTCCAGGACAGGGTCACTCGCGGGGTAGCTCCTACGAGCAGTACTTC
CAWSPGQGHSRGSSYEQYF
>NA|TRBJ2-7|17|TRBD1|TRBV4-2
TGTGCCAGCAGAGCCGGGACAGGGGGCGCGGGGACCTACGAGCAGTACTTC
CASRAGTGGAGTYEQYF
>NA|TRBJ1-6|14|TRBD1|TRBV30
TGTGCCTGGATAGACAGGGAAGAAAATTCACCCCTCCACTTT
CAWIDREENSPLHF
>NA|TRBJ1-2|13|NA|TRBV5-1
TGCGCCAGCAGCTTGCCCGGGGGCTATGGCTACACCTTC
CASSLPGGYGYTF
>NA|TRBJ1-2|17|TRBD1|TRBV30
TGTGCCTGGAGTGTACCTCCGGGACAGGGGAAAAACTATGGCTACACCTTC
CAWSVPPGQGKNYGYTF
>NA|TRBJ2-1|16|NA|TRBV9
TGTGCCAGCAGCGTAGGTTATAGAGGGACCTACAATGAGCAGTTCTTC
CASSVGYRGTYNEQFF
>NA|TRBJ1-3|18|TRBD1|TRBV7-4
TGTGCCAGCAGCTCTCCGGGACAGGGGCCTGTTTCTGGAAACACCATATATTTT
CASSSPGQGPVSGNTIYF
>few|TRBJ2-7|14|NA|TRBV7-7
TGTGCCAGCAGCTACAAGCCAGGGCCACACGAGCAGTACTTC
CASSYKPGPHEQYF
>few|TRBJ1-3|17|NA|TRBV5-5
TGTGCCAGCAGCCGGGAGGTGGGGGTAGAGGATGGAAACACCATATATTTT
CASSREVGVEDGNTIYF
>few|TRBJ2-7|12|NA|TRBV11-2
TGTGCCAGCAGCATTACCGGGGGCGAGCAGTACTTC
CASSITGGEQYF
>NA|TRBJ2-1|11|NA|TRBV29-1
TGCAGCGTTGAACGGGGAAATGAGCAGTTCTTC
CSVERGNEQFF
>few|TRBJ2-7|16|TRBD2|TRBV5-5
TGTGCCAGCAGCTTGGGGGAGACTAGCTTGTCCTACGAGCAGTACTTC
CASSLGETSLSYEQYF
>NA|TRBJ1-1|12|NA|TRBV29-1
TGCAGCGTTTCGACACTGAACACTGAAGCTTTCTTT
CSVSTLNTEAFF
>once|TRBJ2-5|16|NA|TRBV5-1
TGCGCCAGCAGCTCAGGGCCCGGATGGGCGCAAGAGACCCAGTACTTC
CASSSGPGWAQETQYF
>NA|TRBJ2-6|19|TRBD1|TRBV30
TGTGCCCAAACCACCCCTCGGGACAGGCTAGAGTCTGGGGCCAACGTCCTGACTTTC
CAQTTPRDRLESGANVLTF
>NA|TRBJ2-7|19|NA|TRBV4-3
TGCGCCAGCAGCCAACAAAACCTACCCAGGGACACCAGCTCCTACGAGCAGTACTTC
CASSQQNLPRDTSSYEQYF
>NA|TRBJ1-2|15|TRBD1|TRBV30
TGTGCCTGGAGACCCCGGCAGGGGGCGAGCTATGGCTACACCTTC
CAWRPRQGASYGYTF
>NA|TRBJ1-5|20|NA|TRBV7-6
TGTGCCAGCAGCTTAGCCCCCCAGATCGATAAAAGACAGGGCAATCAGCCCCAGCATTTT
CASSLAPQIDKRQGNQPQHF
>NA|TRBJ2-5|11|NA|TRBV29-1
TGCAGCGTTGCCAGGCTGGAGACCCAGTACTTC
CSVARLETQYF
>NA|TRBJ1-2|13|NA|TRBV30
TGTGCCTGGAGTGTAAGACAAGCCAGTGGCTACACCTTC
CAWSVRQASGYTF